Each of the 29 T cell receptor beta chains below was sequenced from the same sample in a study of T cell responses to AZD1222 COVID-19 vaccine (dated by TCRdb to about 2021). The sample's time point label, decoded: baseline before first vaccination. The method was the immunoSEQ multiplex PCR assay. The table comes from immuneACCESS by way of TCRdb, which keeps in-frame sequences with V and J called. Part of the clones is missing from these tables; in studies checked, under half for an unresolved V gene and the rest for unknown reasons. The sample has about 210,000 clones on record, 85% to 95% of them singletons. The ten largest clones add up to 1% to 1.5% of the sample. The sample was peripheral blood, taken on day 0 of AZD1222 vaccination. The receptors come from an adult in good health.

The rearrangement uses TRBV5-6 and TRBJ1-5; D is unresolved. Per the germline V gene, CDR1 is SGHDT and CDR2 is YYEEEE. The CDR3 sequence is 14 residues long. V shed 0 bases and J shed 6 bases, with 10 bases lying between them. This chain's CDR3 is CASSLEGSSQPQHF. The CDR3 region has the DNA TGTGCCAGCAGCTTGGAAGGTTCGAGTCAGCCCCAGCATTTT.

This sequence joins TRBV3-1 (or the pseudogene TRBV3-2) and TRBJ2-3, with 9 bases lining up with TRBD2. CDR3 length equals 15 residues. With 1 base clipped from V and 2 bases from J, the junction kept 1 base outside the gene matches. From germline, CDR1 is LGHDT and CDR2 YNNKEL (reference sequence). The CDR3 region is CASSQASGATDTQYF. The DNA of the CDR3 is TGTGCCAGCAGCCAAGCTAGCGGGGCCACAGATACGCAGTATTTT.

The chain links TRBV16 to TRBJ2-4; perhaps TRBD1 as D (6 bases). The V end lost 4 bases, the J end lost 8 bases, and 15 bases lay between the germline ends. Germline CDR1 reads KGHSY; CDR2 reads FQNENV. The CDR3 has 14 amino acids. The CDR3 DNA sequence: TGTGCCAGCAGCCGTTTGGGGGCGGAAGACATTCAGTACTTC. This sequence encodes CASSRLGAEDIQYF.

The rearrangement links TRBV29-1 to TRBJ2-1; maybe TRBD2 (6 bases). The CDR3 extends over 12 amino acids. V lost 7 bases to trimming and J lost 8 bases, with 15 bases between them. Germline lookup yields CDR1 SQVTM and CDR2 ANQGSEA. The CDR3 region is CSGGDPRDEQFF. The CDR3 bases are TGCAGCGGGGGGGACCCCAGGGATGAGCAGTTCTTC.

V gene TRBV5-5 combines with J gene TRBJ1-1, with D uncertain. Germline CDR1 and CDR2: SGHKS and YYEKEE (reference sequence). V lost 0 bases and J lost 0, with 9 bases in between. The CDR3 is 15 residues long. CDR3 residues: CASSLAAKVNTEAFF. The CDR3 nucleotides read TGTGCCAGCAGCTTGGCCGCGAAGGTGAACACTGAAGCTTTCTTT.

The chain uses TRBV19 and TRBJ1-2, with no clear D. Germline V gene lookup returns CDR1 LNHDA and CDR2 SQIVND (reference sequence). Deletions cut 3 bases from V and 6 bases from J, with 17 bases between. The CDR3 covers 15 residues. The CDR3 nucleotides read TGTGCCAGTAGTATTTCCGCGGACCGAGCTCATGGCTACACCTTC. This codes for CASSISADRAHGYTF.

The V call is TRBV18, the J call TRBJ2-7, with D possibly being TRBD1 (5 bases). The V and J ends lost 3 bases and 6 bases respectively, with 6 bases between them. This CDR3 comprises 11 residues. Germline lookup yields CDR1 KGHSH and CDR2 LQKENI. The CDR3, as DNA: TGTGCCAGCTCACCGCAGGGCGAGCAGTACTTC. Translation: CASSPQGEQYF.

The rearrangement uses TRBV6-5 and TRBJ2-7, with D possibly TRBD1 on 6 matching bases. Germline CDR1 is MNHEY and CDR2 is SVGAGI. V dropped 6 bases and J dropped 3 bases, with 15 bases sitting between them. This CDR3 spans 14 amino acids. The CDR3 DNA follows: TGTGCCAGCAGCCTGGGACAAACAAACTACGAGCAGTACTTC. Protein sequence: CASSLGQTNYEQYF.

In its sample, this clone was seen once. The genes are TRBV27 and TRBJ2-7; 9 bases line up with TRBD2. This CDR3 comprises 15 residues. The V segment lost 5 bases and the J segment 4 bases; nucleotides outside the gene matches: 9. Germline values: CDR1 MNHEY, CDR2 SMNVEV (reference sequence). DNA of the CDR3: TGTGCCAGCAGTGGTAGCGGGGGTTTCGGGTACGAGCAGTACTTC. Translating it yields CASSGSGGFGYEQYF.

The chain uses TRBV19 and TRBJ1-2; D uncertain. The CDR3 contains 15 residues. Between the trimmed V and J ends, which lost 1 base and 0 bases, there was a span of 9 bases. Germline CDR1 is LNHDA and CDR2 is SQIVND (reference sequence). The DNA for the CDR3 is TGTGCCAGTAGTATAGGGCGCGCTACTAACTATGGCTACACCTTC. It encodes CASSIGRATNYGYTF.

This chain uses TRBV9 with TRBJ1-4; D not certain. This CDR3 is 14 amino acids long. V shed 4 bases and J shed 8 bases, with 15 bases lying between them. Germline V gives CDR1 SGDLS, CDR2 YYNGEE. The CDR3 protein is CASSSGPDGEKLFF. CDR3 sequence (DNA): TGTGCCAGCAGCTCCGGCCCTGACGGGGAAAAACTGTTTTTT. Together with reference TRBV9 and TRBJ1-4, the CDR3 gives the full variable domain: DSGVTQTPKHLITATGQRVTLRCSPRSGDLSVYWYQQSLDQGLQFLIQYYNGEERAKGNILERFSAQQFPDLHSELNLSSLELGDSALYFCASSSGPDGEKLFFGSGTQLSVL.

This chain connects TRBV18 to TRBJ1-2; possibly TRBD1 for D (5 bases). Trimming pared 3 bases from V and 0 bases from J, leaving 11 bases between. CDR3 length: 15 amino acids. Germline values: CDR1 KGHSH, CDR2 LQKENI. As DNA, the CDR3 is TGTGCCAGCTCACCGGGACGGGGAGCTAACTATGGCTACACCTTC. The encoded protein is CASSPGRGANYGYTF.

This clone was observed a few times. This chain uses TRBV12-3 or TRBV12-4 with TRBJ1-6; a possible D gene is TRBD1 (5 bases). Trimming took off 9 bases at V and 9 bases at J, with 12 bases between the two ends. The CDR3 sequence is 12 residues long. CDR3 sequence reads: CASGQGGSPLHF. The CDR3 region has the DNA TGTGCCAGTGGCCAGGGAGGTTCACCCCTCCACTTT.

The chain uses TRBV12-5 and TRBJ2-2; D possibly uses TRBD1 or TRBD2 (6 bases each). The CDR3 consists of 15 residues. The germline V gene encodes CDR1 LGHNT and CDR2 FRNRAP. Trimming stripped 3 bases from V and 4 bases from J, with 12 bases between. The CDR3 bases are TGTGCTAGTGGTTTCAGTGGAGGGGGCACCGGGGAGCTGTTTTTT. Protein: CASGFSGGGTGELFF.

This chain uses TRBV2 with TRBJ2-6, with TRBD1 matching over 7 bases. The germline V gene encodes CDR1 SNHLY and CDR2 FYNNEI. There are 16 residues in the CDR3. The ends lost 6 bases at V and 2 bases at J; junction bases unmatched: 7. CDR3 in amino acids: CASSPATGTGANVLTF. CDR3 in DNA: TGTGCCAGCAGCCCTGCGACAGGGACTGGGGCCAACGTCCTGACTTTC.

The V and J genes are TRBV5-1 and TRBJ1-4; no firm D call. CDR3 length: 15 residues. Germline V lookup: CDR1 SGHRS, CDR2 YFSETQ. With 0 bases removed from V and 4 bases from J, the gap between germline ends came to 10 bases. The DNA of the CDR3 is TGCGCCAGCAGCTTGGTGGCCCCAGGTAATGAAAAACTGTTTTTT. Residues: CASSLVAPGNEKLFF.

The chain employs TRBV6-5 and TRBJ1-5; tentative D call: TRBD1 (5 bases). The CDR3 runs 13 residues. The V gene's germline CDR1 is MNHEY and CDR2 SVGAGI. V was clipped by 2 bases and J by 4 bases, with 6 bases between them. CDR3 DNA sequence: TGTGCCAGCAGTTACGGGGCGAATCAGCCCCAGCATTTT. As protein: CASSYGANQPQHF.

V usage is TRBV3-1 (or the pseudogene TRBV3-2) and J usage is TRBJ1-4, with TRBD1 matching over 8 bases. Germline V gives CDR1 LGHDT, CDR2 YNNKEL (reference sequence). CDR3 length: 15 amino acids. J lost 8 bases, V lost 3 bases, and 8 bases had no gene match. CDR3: CASSQNRGQAEKLFF. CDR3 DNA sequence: TGTGCCAGCAGCCAGAACCGGGGACAGGCGGAAAAACTGTTTTTT.

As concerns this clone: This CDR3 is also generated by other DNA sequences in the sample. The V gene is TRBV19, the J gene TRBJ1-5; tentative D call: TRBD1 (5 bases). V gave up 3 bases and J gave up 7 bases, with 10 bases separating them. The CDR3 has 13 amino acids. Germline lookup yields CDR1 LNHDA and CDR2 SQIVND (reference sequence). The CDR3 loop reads CASSIGGGQPQHF. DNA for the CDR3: TGTGCCAGTAGTATCGGGGGGGGACAGCCCCAGCATTTT.

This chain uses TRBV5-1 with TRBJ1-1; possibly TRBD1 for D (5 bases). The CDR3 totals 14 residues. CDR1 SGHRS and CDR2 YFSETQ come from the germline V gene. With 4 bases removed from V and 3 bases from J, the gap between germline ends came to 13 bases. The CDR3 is CASSVQGGDTEAFF. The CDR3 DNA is TGCGCCAGCAGCGTCCAGGGCGGGGACACTGAAGCTTTCTTT.

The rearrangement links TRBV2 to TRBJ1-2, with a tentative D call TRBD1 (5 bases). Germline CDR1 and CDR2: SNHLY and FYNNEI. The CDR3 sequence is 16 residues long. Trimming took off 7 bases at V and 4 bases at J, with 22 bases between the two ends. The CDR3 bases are TGTGCCAGCACTGAGGGAACAGGCCTGCTCTTCTATGGCTACACCTTC. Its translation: CASTEGTGLLFYGYTF.

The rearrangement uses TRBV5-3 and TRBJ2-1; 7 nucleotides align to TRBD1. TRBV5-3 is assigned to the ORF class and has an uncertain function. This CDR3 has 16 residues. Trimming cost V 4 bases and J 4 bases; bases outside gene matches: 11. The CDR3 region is CARSALRQGPYNEQFF. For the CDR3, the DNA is TGTGCCAGAAGCGCGTTAAGACAGGGCCCATACAATGAGCAGTTCTTC.

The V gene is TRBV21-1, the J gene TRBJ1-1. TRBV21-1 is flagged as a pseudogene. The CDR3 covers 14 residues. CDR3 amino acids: CASIEAMMNTEAFF. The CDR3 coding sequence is TGTGCCAGCATCGAAGCGATGATGAACACTGAAGCTTTCTTT.

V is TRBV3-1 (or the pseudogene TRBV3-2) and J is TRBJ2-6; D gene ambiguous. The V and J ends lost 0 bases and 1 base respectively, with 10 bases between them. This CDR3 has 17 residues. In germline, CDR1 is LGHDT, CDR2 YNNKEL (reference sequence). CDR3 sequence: CASSQDLKGSGANVLTF. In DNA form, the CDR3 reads TGTGCCAGCAGCCAAGATCTTAAGGGTTCTGGGGCCAACGTCCTGACTTTC.

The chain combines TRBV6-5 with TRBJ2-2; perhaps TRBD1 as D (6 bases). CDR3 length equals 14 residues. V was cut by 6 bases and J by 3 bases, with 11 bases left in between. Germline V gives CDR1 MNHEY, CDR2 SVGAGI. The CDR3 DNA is TGTGCCAGCAGGGGCGGACAGTACACCGGGGAGCTGTTTTTT. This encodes CASRGGQYTGELFF.

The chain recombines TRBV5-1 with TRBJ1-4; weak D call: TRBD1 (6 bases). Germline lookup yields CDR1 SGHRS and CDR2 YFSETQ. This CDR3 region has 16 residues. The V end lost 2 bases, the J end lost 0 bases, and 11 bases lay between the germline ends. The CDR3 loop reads CASSFGTSATNEKLFF. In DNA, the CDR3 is TGCGCCAGCAGCTTTGGGACAAGCGCAACTAATGAAAAACTGTTTTTT. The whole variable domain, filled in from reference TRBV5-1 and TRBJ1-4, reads KAGVTQTPRYLIKTRGQQVTLSCSPISGHRSVSWYQQTPGQGLQFLFEYFSETQRNKGNFPGRFSGRQFSNSRSEMNVSTLELGDSALYLCASSFGTSATNEKLFFGSGTQLSVL.

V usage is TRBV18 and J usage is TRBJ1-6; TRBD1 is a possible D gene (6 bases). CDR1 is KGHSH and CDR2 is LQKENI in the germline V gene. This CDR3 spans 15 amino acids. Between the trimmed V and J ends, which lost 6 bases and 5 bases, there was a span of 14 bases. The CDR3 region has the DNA TGTGCCAGCTCGAGTGGGGGGCAAGATAATTCACCCCTCCACTTT. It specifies CASSSGGQDNSPLHF.

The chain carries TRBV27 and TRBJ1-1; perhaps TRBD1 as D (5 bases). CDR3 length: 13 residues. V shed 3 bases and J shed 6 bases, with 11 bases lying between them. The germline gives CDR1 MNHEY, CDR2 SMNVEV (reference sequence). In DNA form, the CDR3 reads TGTGCCAGCAGTTTCTCCCCACAGGCTGAAGCTTTCTTT. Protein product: CASSFSPQAEAFF.

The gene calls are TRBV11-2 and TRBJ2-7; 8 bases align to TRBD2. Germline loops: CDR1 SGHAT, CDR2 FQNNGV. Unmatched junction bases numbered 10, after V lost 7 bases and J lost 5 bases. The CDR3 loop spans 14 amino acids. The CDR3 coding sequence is TGTGCCAGCATCCCTGCGGGGGGATATCACGAGCAGTACTTC. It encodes CASIPAGGYHEQYF.